The 13 T cell receptor beta chains in this list originate from one sample, sequenced in a study of Ad26.COV2.S vaccination and SARS-CoV-2 variants. Clones were read by immunoSEQ multiplex PCR, and TCRdb kept only the in-frame ones, dropping some. The table records about 350,000 clones, 70% to 90% of them present only once. Treatment reported: roughly 20 received Ad26.COV2.S at low or high dose, single or two shots; about five received placebo; per-sample allocation not given. At day 63 after the first vaccine or placebo injection, samples were drawn. Sequenced material: peripheral blood, taken in a trial of Ad26.COV2.S vaccine versus placebo. The receptors shown here come from a person between 18 and 60 years old who received the Ad26.COV2.S COVID-19 vaccine or a placebo.

The chain joins TRBV5-1 to TRBJ1-4, with 7 bases aligning to TRBD1. J was trimmed by 6 bases and V by 4 bases; bases with no gene match: 6. Germline V gene data show CDR1 as SGHRS and CDR2 as YFSETQ. The CDR3 length is 14 residues. The CDR3 DNA sequence: TGCGCCAGCAGCACTCAGGGGGGAGATGAAAAACTGTTTTTT. It codes for CASSTQGGDEKLFF.

The rearrangement uses TRBV9 and TRBJ1-1, with D possibly being TRBD1 (5 bases). From germline, CDR1 is SGDLS and CDR2 YYNGEE. The CDR3 is made up of 14 amino acids. V lost 4 bases, J lost 4 bases, and 14 bases lay in between. This CDR3 reads CASSPAGGSTEAFF. DNA for the CDR3: TGTGCCAGCAGCCCGGCGGGGGGGAGCACTGAAGCTTTCTTT. Full variable domain (rest looked up from reference TRBV9 and TRBJ1-1): DSGVTQTPKHLITATGQRVTLRCSPRSGDLSVYWYQQSLDQGLQFLIQYYNGEERAKGNILERFSAQQFPDLHSELNLSSLELGDSALYFCASSPAGGSTEAFFGQGTRLTVV.

V usage is TRBV4-3 and J usage is TRBJ2-2; 7 bases are a match to TRBD2. Germline values: CDR1 LGHNA, CDR2 YSLEER. Germline trimming cut 2 bases from V and 1 base from J; bases unmatched to any gene: 13. The CDR3 spans 19 residues. The CDR3 coding sequence is TGCGCCAGCAGCCAACAAATCCCCCACGGCGGGGGGAACACCGGGGAGCTGTTTTTT. This sequence encodes CASSQQIPHGGGNTGELFF.

This sequence joins TRBV27 and TRBJ2-3; 8 bases line up with TRBD2. The junction had 18 bases not matched to a gene; V was cut back by 5 bases and J by 2 bases. Germline V gene data show CDR1 as MNHEY and CDR2 as SMNVEV (reference sequence). There are 19 residues in the CDR3. This CDR3 is CASSPTLSSGAEFTDTQYF. In DNA form, the CDR3 reads TGTGCCAGCAGTCCAACCCTCAGTAGCGGGGCGGAGTTCACAGATACGCAGTATTTT.

The chain is built from TRBV29-1 and TRBJ2-7; perhaps TRBD1 as D (5 bases). Germline V gene lookup returns CDR1 SQVTM and CDR2 ANQGSEA. This CDR3 is 13 amino acids long. Trimming took off 3 bases at V and 5 bases at J, with 14 bases between the two ends. The CDR3 coding sequence is TGCAGCGTTGAGGGCCAGGGTACGAACGAGCAGTACTTC. It specifies CSVEGQGTNEQYF.

The chain is built from TRBV29-1 and TRBJ2-7; the match to TRBD2 covers 8 bases. CDR1 SQVTM and CDR2 ANQGSEA come from the germline V gene. The CDR3 runs to 16 residues. V lost 0 bases to trimming and J lost 5 bases; unmatched junction nucleotides: 12. The CDR3 reads CSVEDGSRGRYNEQYF. In DNA form, the CDR3 reads TGCAGCGTTGAAGATGGTAGTCGCGGGAGGTACAACGAGCAGTACTTC.

The chain carries TRBV30 and TRBJ2-7; D is possibly TRBD1 or TRBD2 (6 bases each). V was shortened by 2 bases and J by 5 bases, with 10 bases between the two germline ends. Germline lookup yields CDR1 GTSNPN and CDR2 SVGIG (reference sequence). The CDR3 runs 12 residues. The DNA of the CDR3 is TGTGCCTGGAGTAGGGGGGAAAACGAGCAGTACTTC. Encoded protein: CAWSRGENEQYF.

A note on this clone: The sample contains more than one DNA sequence encoding this CDR3. CDR3 sequence reads: CASSPTGGPYEQYF. The CDR3 region has the DNA TGTGCCAGCAGTCCGACAGGGGGACCCTACGAGCAGTACTTC. The chain couples TRBV27 to TRBJ2-7, with 9 bases identical to TRBD1. The CDR3 sequence is 14 residues long. The junction had 4 bases not matched to a gene; V was cut back by 5 bases and J by 2 bases. Germline V gene sequence: CDR1 MNHEY, CDR2 SMNVEV (reference sequence).

The genes are TRBV19 and TRBJ2-5; weak D call: TRBD2 (6 bases). CDR1 is LNHDA and CDR2 is SQIVND in the germline V gene (reference sequence). This CDR3 has 13 residues. V lost 6 bases, J lost 5 bases, and 13 bases lay in between. The CDR3 here is CASSASGVETQYF. The CDR3 DNA follows: TGTGCCAGTAGCGCATCGGGGGTGGAGACCCAGTACTTC.

V and J are TRBV4-3 and TRBJ2-1, with D perhaps TRBD1 (5 bases). This CDR3 is 17 amino acids long. Looked up from germline, CDR1 is LGHNA and CDR2 is YSLEER. Trimming pared 3 bases from V and 2 bases from J, leaving 17 bases between. This CDR3 is CASSHQLPGMAYNEQFF. CDR3 coding DNA: TGCGCCAGCAGCCACCAACTCCCAGGGATGGCCTACAATGAGCAGTTCTTC.

The J gene is TRBJ1-2, the V gene TRBV5-4, with 7 bases that match TRBD1. Germline lookup yields CDR1 SGHNT and CDR2 YYREEE (reference sequence). The CDR3 totals 15 residues. The J segment lost 5 bases and the V segment lost 3 bases, leaving 10 bases of the junction unmatched. Here the CDR3 DNA reads TGTGCCAGCAGCTCTGACAGGGCGCCTGGTTATGGCTACACCTTC. Its translation: CASSSDRAPGYGYTF.

The V and J genes are TRBV19 and TRBJ2-3; tentatively, D is TRBD1 or TRBD2 (5 bases each). CDR1 is LNHDA and CDR2 is SQIVND in the germline V gene (reference sequence). The CDR3 runs 15 residues. V gave up 7 bases and J gave up 6 bases, with 20 bases separating them. CDR3 loop: CASNLGGGWDDTQYF. The CDR3 DNA follows: TGTGCCAGTAACCTCGGTGGGGGATGGGATGATACGCAGTATTTT.

With regard to this clone: Other DNA sequences in the same sample also yield this CDR3. The chain combines TRBV2 with TRBJ2-3; D unclear. The CDR3 spans 11 residues. The V end lost 5 bases, the J end lost 3 bases, and 3 bases lay between the germline ends. Germline V gene data show CDR1 as SNHLY and CDR2 as FYNNEI. The CDR3 sequence: CASSRTDTQYF. CDR3 nucleotides: TGTGCCAGCAGTAGGACAGATACGCAGTATTTT.